This T cell receptor (beta chain) is drawn from a study of cytomegalovirus exposure and HLA in healthy donors. 60 Vbeta and 13 Jbeta primers were used in PCR. The data were produced by immunoSEQ multiplex PCR, yet TCRdb's version contains in-frame clones alone and is incomplete. The sample has around 210,000 clones; around 75% are singletons. Study observations and caveats: The study flagged about 160 TCR beta chains as cytomegalovirus-associated. Later genetic work tied a missense DCLRE1C variant to beta-chain V and J trimming. Indistinguishable V segments such as TRBV6-2 and TRBV6-3 were excluded.

A note on this clone: Antigen specificity is unknown.

The germline V gene encodes CDR1 SGHTA and CDR2 FQGNSA. This CDR3 region has 16 residues. Trimming took 5 bases from V and 2 from J; bases not matched to a gene: 8. The chain has TRBV7-2 and TRBJ2-7; 11 positions agree with TRBD2. Sample: PBMCs. The TCR originated in a male donor in good health and CMV-seropositive. This chain's CDR3 is CASSPASGGLTYEQYF. CDR3 DNA sequence: TGTGCCAGCAGCCCCGCTAGCGGGGGGCTCACCTACGAGCAGTACTTC.